The 12 T cell receptor beta chains in this list originate from one sample, sequenced in a study of T-cell memory formation after mild COVID-19. MiXCR was run by TCRdb on the 5' RACE reads, yielding one entry per CDR3 protein. The sample includes tens of thousands of distinct CDR3 sequences, roughly 9% of them seen just once. The specimen was PBMCs or a T cell subset sorted from them (not recorded which). The source of these receptors is an adult woman who had mild COVID-19 (a few samples of this study predate the infection). Cell type and time point are not known.

This clonotype appeared many times. J is TRBJ2-5 and V is TRBV7-9; TRBD2 matches 13 bases. The CDR3 sequence is 16 residues long. Per germline, CDR1 SEHNR and CDR2 FQNEAQ (reference sequence). V was pared by 1 base and J by 1 base, with 0 bases of the junction left unmatched. CDR3 sequence reads: CASSLGTSGGQETQYF. In nucleotides, the CDR3 is TGTGCCAGCAGCTTAGGGACTAGCGGGGGCCAAGAGACCCAGTACTTC.

This sequence joins TRBV5-1 and TRBJ2-5, with D unresolved. The CDR3 is made up of 15 amino acids. Germline CDR1 SGHRS, CDR2 YFSETQ. With 4 bases removed from V and 0 bases from J, the gap between germline ends came to 13 bases. The CDR3 DNA reads as TGCGCCAGCAGCCCTAAGGCCTTACACCAAGAGACCCAGTACTTC. This translates into CASSPKALHQETQYF.

This clonotype came up many times. The V and J genes are TRBV30 and TRBJ1-3; the match to TRBD1 covers 7 bases. Losses at the gene ends were 3 bases for V and 3 bases for J; bases not matched to a gene: 11. From germline, CDR1 is GTSNPN and CDR2 SVGIG (reference sequence). The CDR3 is 16 amino acids. The CDR3 DNA sequence: TGTGCCTGGAGGCTCAACAGGGGATATGGTGGAAACACCATATATTTT. Protein: CAWRLNRGYGGNTIYF.

This clonotype showed up just a few times. This rearrangement joins TRBV20-1 to TRBJ2-3; TRBD1 or TRBD2 may be the D gene (5 bases each). The CDR3 is 13 amino acids. The germline V gene has CDR1 DFQATT and CDR2 SNEGSKA (reference sequence). V lost 6 bases and J 2 bases, leaving 12 bases between the germline ends. CDR3: CSAQGPDTDTQYF. CDR3 coding DNA: TGCAGTGCCCAGGGACCCGACACAGATACGCAGTATTTT.

This clonotype was seen a handful of times. The chain couples TRBV4-3 to TRBJ1-6; a possible D gene is TRBD1 (6 bases). The CDR3 is 16 residues long. Germline V gene sequence: CDR1 LGHNA, CDR2 YSLEER. Trimming pared 0 bases from V and 9 bases from J, leaving 15 bases between. This CDR3 reads CASSQEGGQGASPLHF. For the CDR3, the DNA is TGCGCCAGCAGCCAAGAAGGGGGGCAGGGCGCTTCACCCCTCCACTTT.

The rearrangement joins TRBV12-3 or TRBV12-4 to TRBJ1-4; 7 bases are shared with TRBD1. Losses at the gene ends were 7 bases for V and 7 bases for J; bases not matched to a gene: 12. CDR3 size: 15 residues. CDR3 coding DNA: TGTGCCAGCAAGAGTGGGGCAGGGGGAGGTGAAAAACTGTTTTTT. It specifies CASKSGAGGGEKLFF.

This clonotype was detected a few times. The chain links TRBV24-1 to TRBJ2-5; D possibly corresponds to TRBD2 (5 bases). Germline-derived CDR1 and CDR2 are KGHDR and SFDVKD. The CDR3 has 12 residues. Between the trimmed V and J ends, which lost 6 bases and 2 bases, there was a span of 6 bases. The CDR3 loop is CATSWRQETQYF. For the CDR3, the DNA is TGTGCCACCAGTTGGAGGCAAGAGACCCAGTACTTC.

This clonotype was recorded a few times. The chain uses TRBV18 and TRBJ2-7, with 9 positions matching TRBD1. V gave up 2 bases and J gave up 5 bases; unmatched junction bases: 7. Looked up from germline, CDR1 is KGHSH and CDR2 is LQKENI. The CDR3 sequence is 15 residues long. The CDR3 loop reads CASSPAGTGNDEQYF. The CDR3 DNA is TGTGCCAGCTCACCAGCCGGGACAGGGAACGACGAGCAGTACTTC.

This clonotype has at least ten counts. The chain links TRBV7-3 to TRBJ2-2; a weak D match, TRBD1 (5 bases). Trimming removed 2 bases at V and 4 bases at J, with 23 bases between. This CDR3 region has 19 residues. CDR1 and CDR2 (germline): SGHTA, FQGTGA. The CDR3 bases are TGTGCCAGCAGCTTACGACCGATAAATGGGGCAGGACGCACCGGGGAGCTGTTTTTT. This codes for CASSLRPINGAGRTGELFF.

This clonotype was counted many times. The chain carries TRBV7-2 and TRBJ2-5; TRBD2 matches 10 bases. Germline V gives CDR1 SGHTA, CDR2 FQGNSA. This CDR3 is 15 amino acids long. Trimming cost V 4 bases and J 1 base; bases outside gene matches: 3. This CDR3 reads CASSSVAGGQETQYF. DNA for the CDR3: TGTGCCAGCAGCTCTGTAGCGGGGGGCCAAGAGACCCAGTACTTC. Variable domain in full (rest from reference TRBV7-2 and TRBJ2-5): GAGVSQSPSNKVTEKGKDVELRCDPISGHTALYWYRQSLGQGLEFLIYFQGNSAPDKSGLPSDRFSAERTGGSVSTLTIQRTQQEDSAVYLCASSSVAGGQETQYFGPGTRLLVL.

The sample holds many counts of this clonotype. The V and J genes are TRBV2 and TRBJ2-3; D gene unclear. With 4 bases removed from V and 2 bases from J, the gap between germline ends came to 13 bases. The germline V gene has CDR1 SNHLY and CDR2 FYNNEI. The length of the CDR3 is 15 residues. In nucleotides, the CDR3 is TGTGCCAGCAGTGTCCGCGGCGGAGACACAGATACGCAGTATTTT. The encoded protein is CASSVRGGDTDTQYF.

This rearrangement joins TRBV10-3 to TRBJ2-7; D remains ambiguous. This CDR3 is 18 amino acids long. V dropped 2 bases and J dropped 3 bases, with 23 bases sitting between them. Germline CDR1 is ENHRY and CDR2 is SYGVKD. The CDR3 bases are TGTGCCATCAGTGAGGGATCGTCGGGCGGATTTGAGGACTACGAGCAGTACTTC. It is translated as CAISEGSSGGFEDYEQYF.